Following are 6 T cell receptor beta chains from one sample sequenced in a study of radiotherapy plus CTLA-4 blockade in lung cancer. Produced via immunoSEQ multiplex PCR; TCRdb's table is partial and in-frame only. Found here are about 51,000 clones, 65% to 80% of them singletons; the top ten hold about 2.2%. Material: peripheral blood, obtained from a patient treated with radiotherapy plus ipilimumab. All receptors derive from a human donor with non-small cell lung cancer whose response to radiotherapy plus ipilimumab could not be evaluated.

The CDR3: CASSQDSLNNEQFF. Written as DNA, the CDR3 is TGCGCCAGCAGCCAAGATTCACTAAACAATGAGCAGTTCTTC. V is TRBV4-3 and J is TRBJ2-1; the D is unclear. This CDR3 is built from 14 residues. Germline V gene data show CDR1 as LGHNA and CDR2 as YSLEER. Trimming took off 0 bases at V and 5 bases at J, with 8 bases between the two ends.

Regarding this clone: A junction end diverges from the germline sequence, so it may reflect a read error. This CDR3 is also generated by other DNA sequences in the sample. The rearrangement uses TRBV19 and TRBJ1-5; tentatively, D is TRBD1 (6 bases). Germline CDR1 reads LNHDA; CDR2 reads SQIVND (reference sequence). The CDR3 has 16 amino acids. DNA of the CDR3: TGTGCCAGTAGGCCCTCCGGGACAAGAATCAATCAGCCTCAGCATTTT. It codes for CASRPSGTRINQPQHF.

As concerns this clone: Additional DNA sequences in this sample encode the identical CDR3. The rearrangement uses TRBV30 and TRBJ1-2; 7 bases fit TRBD1. The CDR3 runs 13 residues. Looked up from germline, CDR1 is GTSNPN and CDR2 is SVGIG (reference sequence). V shed 2 bases and J 8 bases; nucleotides not matched to a gene: 8. The CDR3 loop is CAWSRDRPRGYTF. The DNA of the CDR3 is TGTGCCTGGAGTCGGGACAGACCTAGAGGCTACACCTTC.

The rearrangement links TRBV29-1 to TRBJ2-2; TRBD1 agrees at 7 bases. The CDR3 contains 13 residues. Trimming removed 3 bases from V and 8 bases from J; junction bases left unmatched: 6. Germline V lookup: CDR1 SQVTM, CDR2 ANQGSEA. CDR3 coding DNA: TGCAGCGTTGATGGACAGGTCGGTGGGGAGCTGTTTTTT. Translation: CSVDGQVGGELFF.

The chain combines TRBV2 with TRBJ1-4; possibly TRBD1 for D (5 bases). Germline V CDR1 and CDR2: SNHLY, FYNNEI. Deletions cut 3 bases from V and 4 bases from J, with 12 bases between. CDR3 length: 15 residues. The CDR3 region has the DNA TGTGCCAGCAGTGATAGGGGATTGGGTAATGAAAAACTGTTTTTT. Amino acid sequence: CASSDRGLGNEKLFF.

The count of this clone is one. This chain uses TRBV30 with TRBJ1-1, with D unclear. The V end was cut by 0 bases, the J end by 6 bases, with 11 bases between. The CDR3 runs 13 residues. Germline CDR1 and CDR2: GTSNPN and SVGIG (reference sequence). CDR3 bases: TGTGCCTGGAGTGTCGGTTTGAGATCTGAAGCTTTCTTT. Amino acids: CAWSVGLRSEAFF.